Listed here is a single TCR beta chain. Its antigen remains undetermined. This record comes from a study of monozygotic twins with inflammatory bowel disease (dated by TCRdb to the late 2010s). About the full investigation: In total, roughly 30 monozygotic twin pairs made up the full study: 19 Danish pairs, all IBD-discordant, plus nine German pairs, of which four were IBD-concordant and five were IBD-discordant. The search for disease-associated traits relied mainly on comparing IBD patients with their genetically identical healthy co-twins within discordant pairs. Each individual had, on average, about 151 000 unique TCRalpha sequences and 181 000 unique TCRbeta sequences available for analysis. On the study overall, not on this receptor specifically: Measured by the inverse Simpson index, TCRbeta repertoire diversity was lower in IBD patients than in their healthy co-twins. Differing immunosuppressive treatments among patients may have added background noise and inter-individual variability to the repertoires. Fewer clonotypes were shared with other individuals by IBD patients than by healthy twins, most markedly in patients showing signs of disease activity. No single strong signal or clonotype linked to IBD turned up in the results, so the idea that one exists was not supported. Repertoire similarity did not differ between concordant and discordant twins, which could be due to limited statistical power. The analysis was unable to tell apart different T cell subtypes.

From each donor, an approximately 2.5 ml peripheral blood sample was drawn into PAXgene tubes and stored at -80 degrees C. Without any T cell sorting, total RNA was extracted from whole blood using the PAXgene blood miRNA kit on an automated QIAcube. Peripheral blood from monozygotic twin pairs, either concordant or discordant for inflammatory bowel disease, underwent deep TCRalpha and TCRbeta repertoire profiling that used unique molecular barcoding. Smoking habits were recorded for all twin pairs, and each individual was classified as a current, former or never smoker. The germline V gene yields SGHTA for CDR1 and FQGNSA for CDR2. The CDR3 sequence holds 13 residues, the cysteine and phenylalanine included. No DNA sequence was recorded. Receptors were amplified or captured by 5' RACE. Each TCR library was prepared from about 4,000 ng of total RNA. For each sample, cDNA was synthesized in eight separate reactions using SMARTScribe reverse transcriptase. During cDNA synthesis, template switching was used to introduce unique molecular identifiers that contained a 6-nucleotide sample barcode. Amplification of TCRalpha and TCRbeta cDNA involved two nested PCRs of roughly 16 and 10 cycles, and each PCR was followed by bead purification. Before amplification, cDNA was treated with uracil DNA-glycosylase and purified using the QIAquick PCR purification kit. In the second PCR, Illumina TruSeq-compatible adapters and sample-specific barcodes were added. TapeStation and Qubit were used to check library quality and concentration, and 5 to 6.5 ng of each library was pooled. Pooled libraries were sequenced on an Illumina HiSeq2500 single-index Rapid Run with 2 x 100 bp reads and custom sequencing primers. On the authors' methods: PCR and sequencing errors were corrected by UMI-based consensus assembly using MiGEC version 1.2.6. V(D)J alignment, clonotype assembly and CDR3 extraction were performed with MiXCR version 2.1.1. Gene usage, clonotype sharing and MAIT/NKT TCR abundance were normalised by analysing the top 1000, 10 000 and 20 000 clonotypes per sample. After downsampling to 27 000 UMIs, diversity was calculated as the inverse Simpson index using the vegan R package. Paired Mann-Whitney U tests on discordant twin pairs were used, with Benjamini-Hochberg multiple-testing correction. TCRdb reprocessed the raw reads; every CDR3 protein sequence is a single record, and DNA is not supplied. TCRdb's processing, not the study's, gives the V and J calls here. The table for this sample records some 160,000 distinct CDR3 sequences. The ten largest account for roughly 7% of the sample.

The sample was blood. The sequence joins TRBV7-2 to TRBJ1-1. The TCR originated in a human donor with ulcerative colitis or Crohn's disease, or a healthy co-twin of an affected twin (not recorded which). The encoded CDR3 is CASSLYVGTEAFF.